This T cell receptor beta chain was identified in a study of regulatory T cells in long-lasting Graves disease. Study observations and caveats: Relative to new patients (966), persistent patients exhibited greater sharing of public clonotypes (around 2,500). Newly diagnosed disease favored TRBV20-1 and TRBJ2-1 over persistent disease.

The time point is: newly diagnosed GD, antithyroid drugs for less than 3 months. The TCR library was prepared using RNA isolated from PBMCs. TCR beta libraries were built with iRepertoire HTBI primers and Arm-PCR of CDR3 regions. MiXCR was run by TCRdb on the multiplex PCR reads, yielding one entry per CDR3 protein. The profile covers 410,000 or so distinct CDR3 sequences, with more than 12% appearing a single time and approximately 15% taken by the ten largest. This CDR3 region has 16 residues. V shed 3 bases, J shed 2 bases, and the junction held 4 bases outside the gene matches. There are many counts of this clonotype. Its antigen remains unidentified. The same specimen was also included in a second study, on T cells in Graves' hyperthyroidism and ophthalmopathy. As that report states: Stability of Graves' hyperthyroidism was defined as absent ophthalmopathy progression within 18 months.

The sequencing used peripheral blood mononuclear cells (PBMCs), collected at new diagnosis, from a patient treated with antithyroid drugs. The sequence came from a woman under 40 with Graves disease. J is TRBJ2-3 and V is TRBV12-3 or TRBV12-4, with 11 bases fitting TRBD2. In DNA, the CDR3 is TGTGCCAGCAGTTTTAGCGGGAGGGCCCCCACAGATACGCAGTATTTT. Its protein product is CASSFSGRAPTDTQYF.